A single sample is the source of the 17 T cell receptor beta chains below, sequenced in a study of T cell changes during pregnancy in multiple sclerosis. TCRdb's table, derived via immunoSEQ multiplex PCR, lists solely in-frame clones and lacks some. The sample lists approximately 65,000 clones, about 90% occurring once. Source: peripheral blood, taken in the third trimester of pregnancy. The receptors originated from a female donor in good health, enrolled as a control in a pregnancy study.

This clone has a single count. This chain links TRBV20-1 with TRBJ2-7, with no clear D. The CDR3 has 11 residues. Trimming stripped 6 bases from V and 2 bases from J, with 8 bases between. CDR1 is DFQATT, CDR2 SNEGSKA, per germline (reference sequence). CDR3 sequence: CSAGKAYEQYF. DNA for the CDR3: TGCAGTGCGGGCAAAGCCTACGAGCAGTACTTC.

CDR3 protein: CASSQTGTGGNEQFF. The CDR3, as DNA: TGCGCCAGCAGCCAAACCGGGACAGGGGGAAATGAGCAGTTCTTC. The genes are TRBV4-3 and TRBJ2-1, with 11 bases aligning to TRBD1. Germline lookup yields CDR1 LGHNA and CDR2 YSLEER. This CDR3 comprises 15 residues. V was clipped by 2 bases and J by 7 bases; unmatched bases: 4.

The rearrangement links TRBV19 to TRBJ1-5, with a tentative D call TRBD1 (5 bases). Germline-derived CDR1 and CDR2 are LNHDA and SQIVND (reference sequence). The CDR3 extends over 14 amino acids. V was trimmed by 3 bases and J by 4 bases, leaving 10 bases between them. The CDR3 DNA is TGTGCCAGTAGTATGAGCAGGGTGAATCAGCCCCAGCATTTT. Translated: CASSMSRVNQPQHF. The variable domain in full, completed from reference TRBV19 and TRBJ1-5, reads DGGITQSPKYLFRKEGQNVTLSCEQNLNHDAMYWYRQDPGQGLRLIYYSQIVNDFQKGDIAEGYSVSREKKESFPLTVTSAQKNPTAFYLCASSMSRVNQPQHFGDGTRLSIL.

J is TRBJ2-7 and V is TRBV6-5; TRBD1 is a possible D gene (6 bases). The CDR3 extends over 13 amino acids. Germline values: CDR1 MNHEY, CDR2 SVGAGI. Between the trimmed V and J ends, which lost 8 bases and 6 bases, there was a span of 17 bases. The CDR3 protein is CASRSPGTREQYF. CDR3 sequence (DNA): TGTGCCAGCCGAAGCCCCGGGACACGCGAGCAGTACTTC.

The J gene is TRBJ1-6, the V gene TRBV5-4; D might be TRBD1 (6 bases). The CDR3 runs to 15 residues. The germline V and J ends were trimmed by 4 bases and 7 bases, with 15 bases remaining between them. Germline V gives CDR1 SGHNT, CDR2 YYREEE (reference sequence). The CDR3 reads CASSAGQPGNSPLHF. The DNA for the CDR3 is TGTGCCAGCAGCGCAGGACAGCCGGGGAATTCACCCCTCCACTTT.

The genes are TRBV27 and TRBJ2-1; TRBD1 is a possible D gene (6 bases). The CDR3 is 14 amino acids. The germline gives CDR1 MNHEY, CDR2 SMNVEV (reference sequence). The germline V and J ends were trimmed by 3 bases and 4 bases, with 10 bases remaining between them. The CDR3 reads CASSLGHGYNEQFF. CDR3 bases: TGTGCCAGCAGTTTGGGACACGGTTACAATGAGCAGTTCTTC.

The chain uses TRBV6-6 and TRBJ1-6; D might be TRBD1 (6 bases). CDR1 is MNHNY and CDR2 is SVGAGI in the germline V gene (reference sequence). Trimming left V 4 bases short and J 7 bases short, with 11 bases between. This CDR3 has 14 residues. CDR3 residues: CASSWGPRNSPLHF. The CDR3 DNA sequence: TGTGCCAGCAGTTGGGGGCCGCGGAATTCACCCCTCCACTTT.

The CDR3 spells CASSLRRGVTNEKLFF. The DNA for the CDR3 is TGTGCCAGCAGCCTACGGCGGGGCGTAACTAATGAAAAACTGTTTTTT. This chain links TRBV11-2 with TRBJ1-4; D possibly corresponds to TRBD1 (5 bases). With 5 bases removed from V and 1 base from J, the gap between germline ends came to 14 bases. There are 16 residues in the CDR3. Germline CDR1 and CDR2: SGHAT and FQNNGV.

J is TRBJ1-5 and V is TRBV4-1; D is possibly TRBD1 (6 bases). This CDR3 has 15 residues. The V gene's germline CDR1 is MGHRA and CDR2 YSYEKL. Between the trimmed V and J ends, which lost 2 bases and 2 bases, there was a span of 10 bases. This chain's CDR3 is CASSQYRDGNQPQHF. CDR3 sequence (DNA): TGCGCCAGCAGCCAATACAGGGACGGCAATCAGCCCCAGCATTTT.

This chain uses TRBV9 with TRBJ2-1; a possible D gene is TRBD1 (6 bases). Between the trimmed V and J ends, which lost 0 bases and 8 bases, there was a span of 12 bases. CDR3 size: 14 residues. Germline CDR1 and CDR2: SGDLS and YYNGEE. The CDR3: CASSVEAGAYEQFF. As DNA, the CDR3 is TGTGCCAGCAGCGTAGAGGCAGGGGCATATGAGCAGTTCTTC.

V usage is TRBV7-3 and J usage is TRBJ2-1; TRBD1 matches at 7 bases. With V trimmed by 0 bases and J by 8 bases, 7 bases remained unmatched. The germline V gene has CDR1 SGHTA and CDR2 FQGTGA. The CDR3 is 15 residues long. The DNA for the CDR3 is TGTGCCAGCAGCTTAACGGTGGGGACAGTTGATGAGCAGTTCTTC. Its translation is CASSLTVGTVDEQFF.

The rearrangement uses TRBV25-1 and TRBJ1-1; D uncertain. Trimming cost V 6 bases and J 3 bases, with 8 bases left between them. The CDR3 runs to 12 residues. The V gene's germline CDR1 is MGHDK and CDR2 SYGVNS. This chain's CDR3 is CASSGWDTEAFF. DNA for the CDR3: TGTGCCAGCAGCGGGTGGGACACTGAAGCTTTCTTT.

V and J are TRBV14 and TRBJ1-1; a weak D match, TRBD1 (6 bases). The CDR3 has 15 residues. Deletions cut 0 bases from V and 5 bases from J, with 13 bases between. Germline V CDR1 and CDR2: SGHDN, FVKESK. The CDR3 reads CASSQDLDRGTEAFF. Here the CDR3 DNA reads TGTGCCAGCAGCCAAGATCTGGACAGAGGGACTGAAGCTTTCTTT.

The gene calls are TRBV4-3 and TRBJ1-6, with 10 bases lining up with TRBD1. CDR1 is LGHNA and CDR2 is YSLEER in the germline V gene. V gave up 0 bases and J gave up 9 bases; unmatched junction bases: 5. The CDR3 extends over 16 amino acids. CDR3 amino acids: CASSQEPGQGTSPLHF. Written as DNA, the CDR3 is TGCGCCAGCAGCCAAGAACCGGGACAGGGGACTTCACCCCTCCACTTT.

This sequence joins TRBV18 and TRBJ2-4, with unresolved D. V was shortened by 5 bases and J by 0 bases, with 11 bases between the two germline ends. The V gene's germline CDR1 is KGHSH and CDR2 LQKENI. The CDR3 has 15 residues. The CDR3 region has the DNA TGTGCCAGCTCATCACAGCCCCTAGCCAAAAACATTCAGTACTTC. This codes for CASSSQPLAKNIQYF.

As DNA, the CDR3 is TGTGCCAGCAGCTCCGAGGCGGGGGTAGGTTCACCCCTCCACTTT. Translating it yields CASSSEAGVGSPLHF. The V and J genes are TRBV5-5 and TRBJ1-6; D is possibly TRBD1 (5 bases). The ends were cut back, 3 bases at V and 9 bases at J, with 16 bases in the middle. CDR1 is SGHKS and CDR2 is YYEKEE in the germline V gene (reference sequence). The length of the CDR3 is 15 residues.

V usage is TRBV13 and J usage is TRBJ1-3; TRBD1 matches at 8 bases. In germline, CDR1 is PRHDT, CDR2 FYEKMQ (reference sequence). The CDR3 is 14 residues long. The V and J ends lost 5 bases and 6 bases, in that order; junction bases with no gene match: 6. This chain's CDR3 is CASSATGGLNTIYF. The CDR3, as DNA: TGTGCCAGCAGCGCTACAGGGGGTTTAAACACCATATATTTT.